Only a few counts were recorded for the clone carrying this T cell receptor (beta chain). This sample stems from a study of response to subunit inactivated influenza vaccine. TCRdb reanalysed the RT-PCR reads using MiXCR and keeps one entry per CDR3 protein. Among 150,000 to 200,000 distinct CDR3 sequences listed, 12% were seen once. The same sample was also used in a study of T cells expressing NK-cell markers. In that study: Libraries used 5'RACE template switching adding universal primer site and UMIs. NKG2C+ dominant clonotypes from several donors made up about 1.0-7.5% of CD8+ T cells. There were several donors in whom these clonotypes also led the CD3+CD56-NKG2C+ fraction.

The sequences come from CD8+ T cells sorted from PBMCs, collected 11 to 12 days after vaccination. The receptor was isolated from a man aged 50-60 years who received an inactivated influenza vaccine.

CDR3: CRAQTPTSYEQYF. CDR3 bases: TGCAGGGCTCAGACTCCAACCTCCTACGAGCAGTACTTC. The chain couples TRBV20-1 to TRBJ2-7; D remains ambiguous. CDR3 length equals 13 residues. Germline CDR1 is DFQATT and CDR2 is SNEGSKA (reference sequence).